This T cell receptor (beta chain) came from a study of CD8 T cells in ankylosing spondylitis. Findings of the study overall: Disease-linked clones bore a CD8+ phenotype and were relatively rare in peripheral blood.

This clonotype was seen many times. The antigen remains undetermined. The germline CDR1 and CDR2 sequences are SGHDT and YYEEEE. The CDR3 totals 15 residues. J was trimmed by 4 bases and V by 3 bases; bases with no gene match: 7. TCRdb passed the 5' RACE reads through MiXCR, listing each CDR3 protein once. The sample yields 200,000 to 300,000 distinct CDR3 sequences, roughly a tenth seen once. The sample consisted of blood, either unsorted or a sorted T cell fraction (not recorded which). The clonotype originates from a male donor with ankylosing spondylitis or in good health (not recorded which). The genes are TRBV5-6 and TRBJ2-3; TRBD2 matches at 8 bases. CDR3 coding DNA: TGTGCCAGCAGCTGGAACGGGGGGGGTGCAGATACGCAGTATTTT. Translated, it gives CASSWNGGGADTQYF.